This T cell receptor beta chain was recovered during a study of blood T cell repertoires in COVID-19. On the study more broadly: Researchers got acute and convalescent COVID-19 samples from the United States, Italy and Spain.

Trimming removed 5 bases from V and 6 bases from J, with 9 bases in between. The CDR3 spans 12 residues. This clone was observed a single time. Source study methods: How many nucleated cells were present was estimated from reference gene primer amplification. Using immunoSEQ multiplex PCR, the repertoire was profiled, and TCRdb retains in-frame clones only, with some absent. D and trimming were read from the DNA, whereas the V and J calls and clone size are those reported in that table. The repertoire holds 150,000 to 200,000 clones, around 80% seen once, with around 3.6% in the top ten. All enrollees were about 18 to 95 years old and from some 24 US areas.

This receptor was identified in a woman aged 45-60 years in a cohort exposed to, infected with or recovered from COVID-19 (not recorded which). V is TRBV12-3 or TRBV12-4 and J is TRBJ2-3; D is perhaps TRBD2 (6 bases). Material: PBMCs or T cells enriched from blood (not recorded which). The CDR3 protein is CASSPEGDTQYF. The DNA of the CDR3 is TGTGCCAGCAGTCCGGAGGGGGATACGCAGTATTTT.